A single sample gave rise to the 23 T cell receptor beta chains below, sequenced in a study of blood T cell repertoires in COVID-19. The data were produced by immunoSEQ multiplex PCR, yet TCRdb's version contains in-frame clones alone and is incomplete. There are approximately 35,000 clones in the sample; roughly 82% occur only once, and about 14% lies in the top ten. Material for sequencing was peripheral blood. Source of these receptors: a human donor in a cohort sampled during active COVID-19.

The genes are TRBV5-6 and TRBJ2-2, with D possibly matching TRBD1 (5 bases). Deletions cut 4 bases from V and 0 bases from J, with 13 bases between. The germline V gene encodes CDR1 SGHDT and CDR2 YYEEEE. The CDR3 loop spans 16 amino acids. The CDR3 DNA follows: TGTGCCAGCAGCCTAACAGGTTTTTCGAACACCGGGGAGCTGTTTTTT. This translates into CASSLTGFSNTGELFF. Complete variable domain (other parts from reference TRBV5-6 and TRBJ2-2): DAGVTQSPTHLIKTRGQQVTLRCSPKSGHDTVSWYQQALGQGPQFIFQYYEEEERQRGNFPDRFSGHQFPNYSSELNVNALLLGDSALYLCASSLTGFSNTGELFFGEGSRLTVL.

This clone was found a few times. The CDR3 here is CASRDRGDQPQHF. For the CDR3, the DNA is TGTGCCAGTAGGGACAGGGGGGATCAGCCCCAGCATTTT. The rearrangement uses TRBV19 and TRBJ1-5; 10 bases align to TRBD1. Trimming cost V 6 bases and J 5 bases; bases outside gene matches: 1. The germline V gene encodes CDR1 LNHDA and CDR2 SQIVND (reference sequence). This CDR3 is 13 amino acids long.

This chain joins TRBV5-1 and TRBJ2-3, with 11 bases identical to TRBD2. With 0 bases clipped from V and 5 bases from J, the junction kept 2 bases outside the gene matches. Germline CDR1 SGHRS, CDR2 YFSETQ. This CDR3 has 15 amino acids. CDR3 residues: CASSLEGLAVDTQYF. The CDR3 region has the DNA TGCGCCAGCAGCTTGGAGGGACTAGCGGTAGATACGCAGTATTTT. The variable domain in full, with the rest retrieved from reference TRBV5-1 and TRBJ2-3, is KAGVTQTPRYLIKTRGQQVTLSCSPISGHRSVSWYQQTPGQGLQFLFEYFSETQRNKGNFPGRFSGRQFSNSRSEMNVSTLELGDSALYLCASSLEGLAVDTQYFGPGTRLTVL.

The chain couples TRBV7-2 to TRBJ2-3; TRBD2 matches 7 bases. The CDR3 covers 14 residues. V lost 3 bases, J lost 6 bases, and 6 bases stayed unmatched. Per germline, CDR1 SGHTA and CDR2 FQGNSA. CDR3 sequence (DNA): TGTGCCAGCAGCTTTCGGCGGGGGAGGGATACGCAGTATTTT. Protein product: CASSFRRGRDTQYF.

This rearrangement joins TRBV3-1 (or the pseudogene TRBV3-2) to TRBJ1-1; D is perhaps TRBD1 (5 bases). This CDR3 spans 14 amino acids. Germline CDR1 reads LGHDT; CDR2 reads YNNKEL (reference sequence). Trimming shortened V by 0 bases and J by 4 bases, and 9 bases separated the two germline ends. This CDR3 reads CASSQDRVFTEAFF. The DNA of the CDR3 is TGTGCCAGCAGCCAAGACAGGGTATTCACTGAAGCTTTCTTT.

The CDR3 is CASSSGLAGPQETQYF. CDR3 sequence (DNA): TGTGCCAGCAGCTCGGGACTAGCGGGGCCTCAAGAGACCCAGTACTTC. The chain recombines TRBV7-9 with TRBJ2-5, with 13 bases that match TRBD2. The CDR3 loop spans 16 amino acids. Germline-derived CDR1 and CDR2 are SEHNR and FQNEAQ (reference sequence). The ends lost 4 bases at V and 2 bases at J; junction bases unmatched: 4.

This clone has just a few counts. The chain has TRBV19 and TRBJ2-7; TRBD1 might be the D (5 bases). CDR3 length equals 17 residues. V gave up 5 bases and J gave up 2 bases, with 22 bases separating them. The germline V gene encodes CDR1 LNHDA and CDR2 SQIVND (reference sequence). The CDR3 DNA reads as TGTGCCAGTAGTCCCACCACACCCCGGACACCAGCCTACGAGCAGTACTTC. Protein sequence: CASSPTTPRTPAYEQYF.

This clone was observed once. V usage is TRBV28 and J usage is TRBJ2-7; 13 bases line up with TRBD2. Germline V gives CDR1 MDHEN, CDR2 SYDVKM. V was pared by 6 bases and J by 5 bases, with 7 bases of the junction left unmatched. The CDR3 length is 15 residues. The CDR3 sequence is CASREGGTSGNEQYF. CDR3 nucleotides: TGTGCCAGCAGGGAAGGTGGGACTAGCGGGAACGAGCAGTACTTC.

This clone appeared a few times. The CDR3, as DNA: TGTGCCAGCAGCTTAGTTCCCACAGAAGCTTTCTTT. It codes for CASSLVPTEAFF. This chain links TRBV7-2 with TRBJ1-1, with D hard to call. Germline V gives CDR1 SGHTA, CDR2 FQGNSA. The CDR3 is 12 amino acids. Trimming cost V 1 base and J 8 bases, with 8 bases left between them.

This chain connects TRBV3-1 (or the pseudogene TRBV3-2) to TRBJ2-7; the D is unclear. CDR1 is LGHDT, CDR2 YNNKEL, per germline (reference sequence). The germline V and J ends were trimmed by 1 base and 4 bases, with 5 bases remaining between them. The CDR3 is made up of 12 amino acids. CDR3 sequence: CASSQVRYEQYF. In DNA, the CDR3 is TGTGCCAGCAGCCAAGTTCGTTACGAGCAGTACTTC.

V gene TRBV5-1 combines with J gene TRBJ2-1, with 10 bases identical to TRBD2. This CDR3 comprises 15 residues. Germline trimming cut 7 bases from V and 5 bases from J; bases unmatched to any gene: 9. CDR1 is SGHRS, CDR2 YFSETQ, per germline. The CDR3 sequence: CASARAGGLNNEQFF. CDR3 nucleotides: TGCGCCAGCGCCCGAGCGGGGGGGCTGAACAATGAGCAGTTCTTC.

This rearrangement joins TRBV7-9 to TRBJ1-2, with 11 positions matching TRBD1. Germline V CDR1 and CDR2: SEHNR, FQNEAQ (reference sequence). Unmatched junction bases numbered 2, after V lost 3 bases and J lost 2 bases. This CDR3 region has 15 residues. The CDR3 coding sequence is TGTGCCAGCAGCTTTGGACAGGGGGCCAACTATGGCTACACCTTC. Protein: CASSFGQGANYGYTF.

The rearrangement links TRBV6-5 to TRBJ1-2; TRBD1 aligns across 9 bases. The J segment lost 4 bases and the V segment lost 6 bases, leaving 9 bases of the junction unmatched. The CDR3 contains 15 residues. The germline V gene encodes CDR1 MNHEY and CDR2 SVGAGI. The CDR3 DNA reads TGTGCCAGCAGAATCACAGGGGGCTTCATCTATGGCTACACCTTC. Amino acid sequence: CASRITGGFIYGYTF.

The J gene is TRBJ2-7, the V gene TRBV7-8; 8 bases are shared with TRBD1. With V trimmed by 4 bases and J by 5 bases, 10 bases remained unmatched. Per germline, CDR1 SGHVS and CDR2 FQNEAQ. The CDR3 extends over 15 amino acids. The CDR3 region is CASSSPNRGENEQYF. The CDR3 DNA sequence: TGTGCCAGCAGCTCCCCCAACAGGGGGGAAAACGAGCAGTACTTC.

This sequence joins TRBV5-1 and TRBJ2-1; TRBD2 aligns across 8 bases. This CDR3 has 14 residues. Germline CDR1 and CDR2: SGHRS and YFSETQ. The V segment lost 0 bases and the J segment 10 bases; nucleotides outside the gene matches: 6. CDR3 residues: CASSLGSVAGEQFF. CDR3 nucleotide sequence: TGCGCCAGCAGCTTGGGATCGGTAGCGGGGGAGCAGTTCTTC.

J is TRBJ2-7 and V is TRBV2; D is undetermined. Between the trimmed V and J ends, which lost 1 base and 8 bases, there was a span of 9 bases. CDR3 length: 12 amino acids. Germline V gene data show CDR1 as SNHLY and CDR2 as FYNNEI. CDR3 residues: CASSEGLGKQYF. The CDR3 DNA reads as TGTGCCAGCAGTGAAGGGTTGGGCAAGCAGTACTTC.

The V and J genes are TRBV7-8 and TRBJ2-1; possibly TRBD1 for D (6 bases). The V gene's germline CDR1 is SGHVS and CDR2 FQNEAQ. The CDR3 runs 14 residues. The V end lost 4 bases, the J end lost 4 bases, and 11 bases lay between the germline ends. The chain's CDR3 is CASSSSTGYNEQFF. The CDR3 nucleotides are TGTGCCAGCAGCTCATCGACAGGATACAATGAGCAGTTCTTC. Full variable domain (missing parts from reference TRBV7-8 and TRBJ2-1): GAGVSQSPRYKVAKRGQDVALRCDPISGHVSLFWYQQALGQGPEFLTYFQNEAQLDKSGLPSDRFFAERPEGSVSTLKIQRTQQEDSAVYLCASSSSTGYNEQFFGPGTRLTVL.

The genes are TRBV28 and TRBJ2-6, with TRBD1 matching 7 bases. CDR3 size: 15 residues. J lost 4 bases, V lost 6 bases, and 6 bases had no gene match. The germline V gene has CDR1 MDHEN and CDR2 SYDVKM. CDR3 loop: CASRKGGEGANVLTF. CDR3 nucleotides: TGTGCCAGCAGGAAAGGGGGCGAAGGGGCCAACGTCCTGACTTTC.

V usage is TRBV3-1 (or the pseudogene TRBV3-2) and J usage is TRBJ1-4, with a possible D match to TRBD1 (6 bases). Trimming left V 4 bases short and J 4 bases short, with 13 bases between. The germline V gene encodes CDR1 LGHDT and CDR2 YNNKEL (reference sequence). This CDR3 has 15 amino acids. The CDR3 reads CASSPRRTVNEKLFF. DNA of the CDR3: TGTGCCAGCAGCCCGAGGAGGACAGTTAATGAAAAACTGTTTTTT.

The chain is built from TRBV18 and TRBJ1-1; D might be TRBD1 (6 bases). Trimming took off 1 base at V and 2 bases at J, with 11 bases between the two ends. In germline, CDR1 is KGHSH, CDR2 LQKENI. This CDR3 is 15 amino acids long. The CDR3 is CASSPRGGPNTEAFF. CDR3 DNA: TGTGCCAGCTCACCACGGGGGGGCCCCAACACTGAAGCTTTCTTT.

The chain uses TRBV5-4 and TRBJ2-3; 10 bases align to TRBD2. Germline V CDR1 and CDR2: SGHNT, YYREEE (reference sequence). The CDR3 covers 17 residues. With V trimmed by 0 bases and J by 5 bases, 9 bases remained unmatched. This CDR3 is CASSLVLRASGGDTQYF. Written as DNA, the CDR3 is TGTGCCAGCAGCTTGGTACTACGGGCTAGCGGGGGAGATACGCAGTATTTT.

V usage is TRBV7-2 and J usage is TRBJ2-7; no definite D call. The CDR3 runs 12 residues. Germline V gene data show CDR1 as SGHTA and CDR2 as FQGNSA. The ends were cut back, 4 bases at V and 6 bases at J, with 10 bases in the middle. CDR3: CASSSYILEQYF. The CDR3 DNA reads TGTGCCAGCAGCTCTTATATTCTCGAGCAGTACTTC.

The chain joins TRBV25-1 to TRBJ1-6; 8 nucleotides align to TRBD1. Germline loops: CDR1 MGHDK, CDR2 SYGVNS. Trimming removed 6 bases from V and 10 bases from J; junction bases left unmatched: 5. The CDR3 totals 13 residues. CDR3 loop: CASRGQGRSPLHF. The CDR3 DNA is TGTGCCAGCAGAGGACAGGGCAGATCACCCCTCCACTTT.